This paragraph reports one TCR beta chain. Its antigen is undetermined. This record belongs to a study of radiotherapy plus CTLA-4 blockade in lung cancer. About the research overall: Among patients, 15% to 20% showed objective responses, and approximately 29% had disease control. Study-wide results and caveats: According to reports, early shifts in blood T cell clones, alongside interferon-beta, forecast response most accurately.

The CDR3 is made up of 14 amino acids. The V gene end was trimmed by 4 bases and the J gene end by 5 bases; junction bases not matched to a gene: 6. Germline-derived CDR1 and CDR2 are SGHRS and YFSETQ. Clones were sequenced by immunoSEQ multiplex PCR, and TCRdb holds only the in-frame ones, with some missing. The table has 53,000 or so clones, 80% to 90% seen once. The V and J genes are TRBV5-1 and TRBJ1-1, with 9 bases identical to TRBD1. The source is a human donor with non-small cell lung cancer that progressed on radiotherapy plus ipilimumab. Some clones in this sample may be carry-over from other donors' samples. Sample: peripheral blood, taken from a patient treated with radiotherapy plus ipilimumab. This CDR3 is CASSKGQGGTEAFF. The CDR3 DNA follows: TGCGCCAGCAGCAAGGGACAGGGAGGGACTGAAGCTTTCTTT.